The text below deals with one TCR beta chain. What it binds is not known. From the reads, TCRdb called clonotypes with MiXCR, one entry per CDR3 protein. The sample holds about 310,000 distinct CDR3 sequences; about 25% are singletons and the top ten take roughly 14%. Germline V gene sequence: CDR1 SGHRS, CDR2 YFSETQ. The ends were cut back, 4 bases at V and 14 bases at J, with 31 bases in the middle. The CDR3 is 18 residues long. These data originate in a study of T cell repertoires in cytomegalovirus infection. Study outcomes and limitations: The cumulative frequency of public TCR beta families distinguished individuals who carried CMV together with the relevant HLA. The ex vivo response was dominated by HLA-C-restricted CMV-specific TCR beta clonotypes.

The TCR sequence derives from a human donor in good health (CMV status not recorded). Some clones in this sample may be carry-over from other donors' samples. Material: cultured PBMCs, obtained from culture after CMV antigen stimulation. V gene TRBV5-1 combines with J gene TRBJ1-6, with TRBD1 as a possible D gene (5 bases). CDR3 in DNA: TGCGCCAGCAGCCCGATTGCGGCCGGAAGATCGGTAGGGGCGACCCTCCACTTT. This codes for CASSPIAAGRSVGATLHF.